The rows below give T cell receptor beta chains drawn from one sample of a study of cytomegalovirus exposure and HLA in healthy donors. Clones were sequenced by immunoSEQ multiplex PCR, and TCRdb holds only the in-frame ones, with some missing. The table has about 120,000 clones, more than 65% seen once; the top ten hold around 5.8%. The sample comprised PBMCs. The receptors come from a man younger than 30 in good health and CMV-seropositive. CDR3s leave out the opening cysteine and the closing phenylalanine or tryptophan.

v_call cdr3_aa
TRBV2 ASRRKGANGLT
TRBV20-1 SASGTDTQY
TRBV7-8 ASSPPPLGSGTQY
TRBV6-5 ASSYSGQNFPLH
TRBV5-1 ATAKDTSYEQY
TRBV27 ASSPTLGTGRTWSKNIQY
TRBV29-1 SVPGTTSYEQY
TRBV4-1 AGSQEASSVTYNEQF
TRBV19 ASSMLAGSYTQY
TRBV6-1 ASSSTPTSNYGYT
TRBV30 AWTQGLTDTQY
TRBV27 ASSFGQGVEAF
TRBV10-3 AISVTGEMNEQF
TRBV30 AWRVIGTANTGELF
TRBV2 ASSTGTVNAQH
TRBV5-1 ASSLAGTGATEAF
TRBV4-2 ASSPPGQGNTEAF
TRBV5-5 ASSFPGDLDGYT
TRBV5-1 ASSLRGQGVVEAF
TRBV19 ASSMGHFSGNTIY
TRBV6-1 ASSDRENTEAF
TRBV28 ASSTSYYGYT
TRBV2 ASTRDSQETQY
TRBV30 AWSGVGSSYNEQF
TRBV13 ASSLAGDLRVVGNEQF
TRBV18 ASSPLGAGVNTEAF
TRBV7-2 ASLLAATSTDTQY
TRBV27 ASSPIDSVYNEQF
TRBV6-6 ASSPPLANYGYT
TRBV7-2 ASSAVGGRVTDTQY
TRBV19 ASSILRDWNEQF
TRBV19 ASSKTGVNNQPQH
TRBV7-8 ASSLGTGGLQPQH
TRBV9 ASSPRSGHEQY
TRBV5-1 ASSLVGDTEAF
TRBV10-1 ASSEGTGGHTEAF
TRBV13 ASRLAGGTDEQY
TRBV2 ASSLQRDSRQF
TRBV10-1 ASSEWQNTEAF
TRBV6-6 ASSYSKLSYEQY
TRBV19 ASSIARGLT
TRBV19 ASSKPGGPEAF
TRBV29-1 SVAGAGNTEAF
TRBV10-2 ASSELGQGANKLF